This is a list of T cell receptor beta chains from one sample in a study of blood T cell repertoires in COVID-19. TCRdb keeps only in-frame clones here, not all; method: immunoSEQ multiplex PCR. This sample carries 52,000 or so clones, 82% of them seen once, and the ten largest clones take 13% to 15%. The sequenced sample was peripheral blood. Receptors were obtained from a human donor in a cohort sampled during active COVID-19. CDR3s include the opening cysteine and the closing phenylalanine or tryptophan. A D gene is named only where the DNA matches it firmly. Only part of the rows carry a size: once, few, many, or a class if the clone is expanded.

TRBV7-2	TRBJ1-5	NA	NA	CASSSTGTLPQHF	TGTGCCAGCAGCTCGACCGGGACTCTGCCCCAGCATTTT
TRBV27	TRBJ2-3	NA	TRBD2	CASSLGRAGASTDTQYF	TGTGCCAGCAGTTTAGGGCGAGCGGGAGCGTCCACAGATACGCAGTATTTT
TRBV7-2	TRBJ1-2	few	NA	CASSSGLGDYGYTF	TGTGCCAGCAGCTCCGGACTCGGGGACTATGGCTACACCTTC
TRBV29-1	TRBJ1-2	NA	TRBD1	CSVDRGLDGYTF	TGCAGCGTTGACAGGGGGTTGGATGGCTACACCTTC
TRBV5-1	TRBJ2-2	NA	NA	CASSLLSLNTGELFF	TGCGCCAGCAGCTTATTGTCTCTGAACACCGGGGAGCTGTTTTTT
TRBV4-1	TRBJ1-4	NA	NA	CASTQGHTTNEKLFF	TGCGCCAGCACCCAGGGGCATACAACTAATGAAAAACTGTTTTTT
TRBV7-7	TRBJ2-7	once	NA	CASSKDGEYEQYF	TGTGCTAGCAGCAAGGACGGGGAATACGAGCAGTACTTC
TRBV7-2	TRBJ2-3	NA	TRBD2	CASSFQSGGLPRADTQYF	TGTGCCAGCAGCTTTCAGAGCGGGGGGCTCCCTAGGGCAGATACGCAGTATTTT
TRBV7-2	TRBJ2-6	NA	NA	CASSLAVGATGANVLTF	TGTGCCAGCAGCTTAGCCGTTGGGGCAACTGGGGCCAACGTCCTGACTTTC
TRBV4-3	TRBJ2-3	NA	NA	CASSLLAGPPGDTQYF	TGCGCCAGCAGCCTCCTCGCGGGGCCTCCCGGAGATACGCAGTATTTT
TRBV7-9	TRBJ2-1	NA	NA	CASIPPYRTYNEQFF	TGTGCCAGCATTCCGCCCTACCGCACCTACAATGAGCAGTTCTTC
TRBV3-1/TRBV3-2	TRBJ2-3	NA	NA	CASSQDTLEDFPTDTQYF	TGTGCCAGCAGCCAAGACACTCTGGAGGACTTCCCCACAGATACGCAGTATTTT
TRBV18	TRBJ2-3	NA	TRBD2	CASSPRTSGGIADTQYF	TGTGCCAGCTCACCGAGGACTAGCGGGGGGATCGCAGATACGCAGTATTTT
TRBV28	TRBJ2-3	NA	NA	CASSTPTALTDTQYF	TGTGCCAGCAGTACCCCGACAGCTCTCACAGATACGCAGTATTTT
TRBV18	TRBJ1-1	NA	NA	CASSPNIIEAFF	TGTGCCAGCTCACCAAATATAATTGAAGCTTTCTTT
TRBV6-6	TRBJ1-2	NA	NA	CASSYQITVNYGYTF	TGTGCCAGCAGTTACCAGATTACAGTTAACTATGGCTACACCTTC
TRBV5-1	TRBJ1-1	NA	TRBD1	CASSLTGGLNTEAFF	TGCGCCAGCAGCTTGACAGGGGGCCTGAACACTGAAGCTTTCTTT
TRBV28	TRBJ1-5	NA	TRBD1	CASSTRQGGNQPQHF	TGTGCCAGCAGCACCCGACAGGGGGGGAATCAGCCCCAGCATTTT
TRBV2	TRBJ2-3	NA	TRBD1	CASSRTGSTYTDTQYF	TGTGCCAGCAGTCGGACAGGAAGTACCTACACAGATACGCAGTATTTT
TRBV5-4	TRBJ2-1	NA	TRBD1	CASTTGGLVSYNEQFF	TGTGCCAGCACTACAGGGGGCCTTGTTTCCTACAATGAGCAGTTCTTC
TRBV11-3	TRBJ1-2	few	NA	CASSIGSSGYTF	TGTGCCAGCAGCATCGGTAGTTCTGGCTACACCTTC
TRBV12-3/TRBV12-4	TRBJ1-1	few	NA	CASSRGFRTEAFF	TGTGCCAGCTCAAGGGGGTTTAGGACTGAAGCTTTCTTT
TRBV12-5	TRBJ2-5	NA	TRBD2	CASGLLLTSSRETQYF	TGTGCTAGTGGTTTACTACTGACTAGCAGTCGAGAGACCCAGTACTTC
TRBV7-9	TRBJ2-4	NA	TRBD1	CASSITGGKNIQYF	TGTGCCAGCAGCATCACAGGGGGCAAAAACATTCAGTACTTC
TRBV7-9	TRBJ2-6	NA	NA	CASSLGGRLSGANVLTF	TGTGCCAGCAGCTTAGGAGGGCGACTATCTGGGGCCAACGTCCTGACTTTC
TRBV27	TRBJ1-4	many	TRBD1	CASRGQGYEKLFF	TGTGCCAGCAGGGGACAGGGCTATGAAAAACTGTTTTTT
TRBV11-2	TRBJ2-7	NA	TRBD2	CASSLESAGGRHEQYF	TGTGCCAGCAGCTTAGAATCGGCGGGGGGTCGGCACGAGCAGTACTTC
TRBV19	TRBJ2-1	NA	TRBD2	CASSFGAGKTYNEQFF	TGTGCCAGTAGTTTCGGAGCGGGAAAAACTTACAATGAGCAGTTCTTC
TRBV2	TRBJ1-1	NA	TRBD1	CASSRQGSLNTEAFF	TGTGCCAGCAGTCGACAGGGTTCCCTGAACACTGAAGCTTTCTTT
TRBV28	TRBJ2-7	NA	NA	CASSQQGYEQYF	TGTGCCAGCAGCCAACAGGGATACGAGCAGTACTTC
TRBV5-5	TRBJ2-7	NA	NA	CASNDRPSEQYF	TGTGCCAGCAATGACAGGCCCAGCGAGCAGTACTTC
TRBV5-6	TRBJ1-2	NA	NA	CASSLEPRGAGGYTF	TGTGCCAGCAGCTTGGAACCGCGGGGGGCGGGTGGCTACACCTTC